The present T cell receptor (beta chain) was sequenced within a study of cytomegalovirus exposure and HLA in healthy donors. This clone has a handful of counts. The germline V gene has CDR1 SNHLY and CDR2 FYNNEI. Trimming removed 10 bases from V and 11 bases from J, with 15 bases in between. CDR3 size: 12 residues. TCRdb keeps only in-frame clones here, not all; method: immunoSEQ multiplex PCR. This table holds under 150,000 clones, 70% to 90% found once. What was sequenced was PBMCs. The clonotype originates from a woman younger than 30 in good health and CMV-seronegative. The chain recombines TRBV2 with TRBJ1-6, with D maybe TRBD1 (5 bases). Written as DNA, the CDR3 is TGTGCCACCTCTAAGCAGGGTCCACCCCTCCACTTT. Protein: CATSKQGPPLHF.